This TCR beta chain was identified during a study of cytomegalovirus exposure and HLA in healthy donors. Across the whole study: Within an early data release were tens of millions of unique TCRs drawn from HLA-typed donors.

In the PCR, 60 Vbeta and 13 Jbeta primers were used. Generated by immunoSEQ multiplex PCR, the TCRdb table keeps only in-frame clones and is missing some. The table shows about 130,000 clones, with 80% occurring only once. This clone was observed a handful of times. Germline V gives CDR1 SGHDT, CDR2 YYEEEE. This CDR3 has 14 residues. With 2 bases removed from V and 7 bases from J, the gap between germline ends came to 12 bases. What was sequenced was PBMCs. This chain links TRBV5-6 with TRBJ1-4; maybe TRBD1 (6 bases). The receptor was isolated from a man aged 30 to 45 in good health and CMV-seronegative. CDR3 protein: CASSLQGDGEKLFF. DNA for the CDR3: TGTGCCAGCAGCTTACAGGGCGACGGTGAAAAACTGTTTTTT.